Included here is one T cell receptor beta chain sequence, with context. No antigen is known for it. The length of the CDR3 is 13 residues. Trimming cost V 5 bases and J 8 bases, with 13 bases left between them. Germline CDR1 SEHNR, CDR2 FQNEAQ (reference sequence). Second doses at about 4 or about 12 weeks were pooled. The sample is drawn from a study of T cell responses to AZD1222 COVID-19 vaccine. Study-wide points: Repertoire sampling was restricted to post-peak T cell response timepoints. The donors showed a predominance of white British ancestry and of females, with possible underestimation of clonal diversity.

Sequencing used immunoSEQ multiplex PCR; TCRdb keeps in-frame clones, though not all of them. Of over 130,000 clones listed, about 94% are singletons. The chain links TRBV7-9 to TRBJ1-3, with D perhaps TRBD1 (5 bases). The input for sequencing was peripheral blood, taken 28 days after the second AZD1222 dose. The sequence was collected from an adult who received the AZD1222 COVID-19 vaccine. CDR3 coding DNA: TGTGCCAGCAGCCTACAAGGGGCGGACACCATATATTTT. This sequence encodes CASSLQGADTIYF.